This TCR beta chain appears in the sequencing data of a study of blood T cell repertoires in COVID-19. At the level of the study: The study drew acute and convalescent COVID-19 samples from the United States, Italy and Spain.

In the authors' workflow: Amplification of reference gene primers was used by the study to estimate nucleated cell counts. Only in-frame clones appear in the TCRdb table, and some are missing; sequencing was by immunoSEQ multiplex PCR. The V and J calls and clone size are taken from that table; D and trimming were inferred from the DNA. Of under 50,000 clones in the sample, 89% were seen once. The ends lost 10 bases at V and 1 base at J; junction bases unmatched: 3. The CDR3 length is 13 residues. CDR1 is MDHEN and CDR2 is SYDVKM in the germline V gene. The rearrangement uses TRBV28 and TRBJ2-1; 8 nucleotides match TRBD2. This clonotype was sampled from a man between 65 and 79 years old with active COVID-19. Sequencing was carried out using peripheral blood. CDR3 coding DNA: TGTGCCACCGGGGGGGAATCCTACAATGAGCAGTTCTTC. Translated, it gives CATGGESYNEQFF.